Described below is a single TCR beta chain sequence and its context. First-strand cDNA used TRAV- and TRBV-specific primers, covering alpha and beta chains. For amplifying TCRs, the PCR ran for around 20 cycles with Phusion, which was used together with a constant-region primer and the adapter on the V primers. Amplifying the isolated mRNA was done by in vitro transcription. TCRdb analysed the reads with MiXCR anew, one entry per CDR3 protein. The top ten clones hold over 2.5% of a sample with over 65,000 distinct CDR3 sequences, over 15% of them seen once. This sample was taken from a study of low-dose radiotherapy and immunotherapy resistance in tumors. Overall study context: Members of Cohort 1 were treated with 0.5 Gy per fraction every 2 weeks. The prescribed total PTV dose was 6.5 Gy. Cyclophosphamide infusions of 200 mg/m2 came every two weeks, one day before radiation-immunotherapy. The study gave Cohort 2 1 Gy per fraction every two weeks, totaling 13 Gy over 26 weeks.

Time point meaning: before trial treatment. CDR3 size: 15 residues. With 5 bases removed from V and 4 bases from J, the gap between germline ends came to 17 bases. Germline assignment: CDR1 SGHVS and CDR2 FQNEAQ. The receptor was isolated from a male donor with prostate cancer. This specimen consisted of PBMCs, obtained before treatment. The chain joins TRBV7-8 to TRBJ1-1, with D possibly TRBD1 on 5 matching bases. The CDR3 region has the DNA TGTGCCAGCAGCCGACCGGGGAGGGGTACCACTGAAGCTTTCTTT. This encodes CASSRPGRGTTEAFF.